The sequence of this TCR beta chain was determined in a study of T cell responses to AZD1222 COVID-19 vaccine. Deletions cut 5 bases from V and 8 bases from J, with 9 bases between. CDR3 length: 12 residues. Germline CDR1 SEHNR, CDR2 FQNEAQ (reference sequence). In its sample, this clone was seen once. The assay was immunoSEQ multiplex PCR, and TCRdb's table has in-frame clones only and misses some. The data show about 140,000 clones, around 88% seen once. The receptor was derived from an adult in good health. The V call is TRBV7-9, the J call TRBJ1-4, with no clear D. Sample: peripheral blood, taken on day 0 of AZD1222 vaccination. DNA of the CDR3: TGTGCCAGCAGCGCCGTCAGGGAAAAACTGTTTTTT. Translation gives CASSAVREKLFF.